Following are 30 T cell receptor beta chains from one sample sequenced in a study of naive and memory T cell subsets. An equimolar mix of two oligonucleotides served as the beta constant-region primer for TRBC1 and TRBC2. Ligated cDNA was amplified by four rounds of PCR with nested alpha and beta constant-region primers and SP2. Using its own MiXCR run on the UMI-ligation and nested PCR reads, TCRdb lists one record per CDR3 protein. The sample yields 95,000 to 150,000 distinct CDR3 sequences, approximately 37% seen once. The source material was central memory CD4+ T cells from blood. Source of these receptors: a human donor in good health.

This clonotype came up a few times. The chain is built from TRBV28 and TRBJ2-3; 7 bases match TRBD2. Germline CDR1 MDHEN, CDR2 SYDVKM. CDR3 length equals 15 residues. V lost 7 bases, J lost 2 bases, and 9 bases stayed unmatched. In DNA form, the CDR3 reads TGTGCCAGCACCGCCTGGGGGGGAATCACAGATACGCAGTATTTT. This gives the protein CASTAWGGITDTQYF.

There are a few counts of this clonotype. The CDR3, as DNA: TGTGCCAGCAGTATTATGTGGCGCGGTGAAAAACTGTTTTTT. Its translation is CASSIMWRGEKLFF. The rearrangement uses TRBV6-1 and TRBJ1-4; unclear D gene. V lost 5 bases and J 7 bases, leaving 14 bases between the germline ends. The CDR3 length is 14 residues. CDR1 and CDR2 (germline): MNHNS, SASEGT.

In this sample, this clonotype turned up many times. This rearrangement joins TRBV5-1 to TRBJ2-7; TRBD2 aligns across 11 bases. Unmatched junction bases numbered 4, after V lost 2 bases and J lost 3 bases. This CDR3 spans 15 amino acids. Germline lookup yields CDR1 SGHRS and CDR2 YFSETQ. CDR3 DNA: TGCGCCAGCAGCTTAACCGGGACTAGCGGCTACGAGCAGTACTTC. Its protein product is CASSLTGTSGYEQYF.

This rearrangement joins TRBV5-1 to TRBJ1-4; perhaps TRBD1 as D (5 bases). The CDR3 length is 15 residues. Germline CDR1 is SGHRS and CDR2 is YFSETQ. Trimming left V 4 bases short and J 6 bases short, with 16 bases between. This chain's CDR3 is CASSPRQSRDEKLFF. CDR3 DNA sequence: TGCGCCAGCAGCCCCAGACAGTCCCGGGATGAAAAACTGTTTTTT.

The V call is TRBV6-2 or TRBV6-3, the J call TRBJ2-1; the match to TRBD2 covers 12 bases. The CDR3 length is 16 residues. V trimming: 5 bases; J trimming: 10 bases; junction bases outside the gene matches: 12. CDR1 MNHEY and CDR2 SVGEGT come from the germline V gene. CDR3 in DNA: TGTGCCAGCAGTCTACCGGGACTAGCGGGCGATCGAGAGCAGTTCTTC. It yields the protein CASSLPGLAGDREQFF.

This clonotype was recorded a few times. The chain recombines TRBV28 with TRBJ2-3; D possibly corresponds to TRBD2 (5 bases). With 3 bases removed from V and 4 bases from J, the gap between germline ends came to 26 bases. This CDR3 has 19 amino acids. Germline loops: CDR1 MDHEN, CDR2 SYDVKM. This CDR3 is CASSFGRLGLSDSPDTQYF. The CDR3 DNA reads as TGTGCCAGCAGTTTCGGCCGGCTTGGACTCTCCGATTCACCAGATACGCAGTATTTT.

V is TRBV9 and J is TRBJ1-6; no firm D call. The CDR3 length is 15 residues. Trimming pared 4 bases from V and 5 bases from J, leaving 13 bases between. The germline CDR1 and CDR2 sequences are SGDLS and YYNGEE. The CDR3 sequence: CASSLIDRNNSPLHF. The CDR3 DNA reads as TGTGCCAGCAGCCTTATAGACCGAAATAATTCACCCCTCCACTTT. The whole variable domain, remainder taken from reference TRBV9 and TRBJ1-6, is DSGVTQTPKHLITATGQRVTLRCSPRSGDLSVYWYQQSLDQGLQFLIQYYNGEERAKGNILERFSAQQFPDLHSELNLSSLELGDSALYFCASSLIDRNNSPLHFGNGTRLTVT.

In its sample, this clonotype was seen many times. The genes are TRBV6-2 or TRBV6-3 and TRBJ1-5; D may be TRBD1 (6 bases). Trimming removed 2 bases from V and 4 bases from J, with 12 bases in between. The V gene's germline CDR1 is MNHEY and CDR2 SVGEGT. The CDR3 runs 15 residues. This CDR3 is CASSYRQGRNQPQHF. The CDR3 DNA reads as TGTGCCAGCAGTTACCGCCAGGGGCGAAATCAGCCCCAGCATTTT.

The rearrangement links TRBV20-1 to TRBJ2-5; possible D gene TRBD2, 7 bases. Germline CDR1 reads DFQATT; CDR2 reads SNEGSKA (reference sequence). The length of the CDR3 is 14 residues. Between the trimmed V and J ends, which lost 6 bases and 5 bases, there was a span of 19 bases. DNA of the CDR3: TGCAGTGCAGCCCGAGGGGGGGGATGGGAGACCCAGTACTTC. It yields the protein CSAARGGGWETQYF.

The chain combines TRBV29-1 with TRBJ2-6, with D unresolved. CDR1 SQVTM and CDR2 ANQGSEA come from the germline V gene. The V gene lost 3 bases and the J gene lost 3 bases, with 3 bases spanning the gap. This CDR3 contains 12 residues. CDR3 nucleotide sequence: TGCAGCGTTGATGTTGGGGCCAACGTCCTGACTTTC. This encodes CSVDVGANVLTF.

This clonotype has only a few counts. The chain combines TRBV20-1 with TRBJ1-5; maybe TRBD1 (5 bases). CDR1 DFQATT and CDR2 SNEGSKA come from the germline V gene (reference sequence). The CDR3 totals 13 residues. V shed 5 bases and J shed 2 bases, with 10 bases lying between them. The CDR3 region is CSARRGGNQPQHF. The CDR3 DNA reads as TGCAGTGCTCGGAGGGGTGGCAATCAGCCCCAGCATTTT.

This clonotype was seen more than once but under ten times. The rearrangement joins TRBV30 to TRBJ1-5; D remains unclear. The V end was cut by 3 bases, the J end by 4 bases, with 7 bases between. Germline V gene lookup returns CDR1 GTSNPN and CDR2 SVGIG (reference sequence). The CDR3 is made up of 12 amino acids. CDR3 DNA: TGTGCCTGGAGACAGTCTAATCAGCCCCAGCATTTT. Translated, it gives CAWRQSNQPQHF.

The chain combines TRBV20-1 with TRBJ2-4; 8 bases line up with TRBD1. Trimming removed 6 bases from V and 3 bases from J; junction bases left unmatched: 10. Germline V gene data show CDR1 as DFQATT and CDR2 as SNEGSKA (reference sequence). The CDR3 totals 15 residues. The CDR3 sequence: CSAQDRATGKNIQYF. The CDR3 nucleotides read TGCAGTGCCCAGGACAGGGCGACGGGCAAAAACATTCAGTACTTC.

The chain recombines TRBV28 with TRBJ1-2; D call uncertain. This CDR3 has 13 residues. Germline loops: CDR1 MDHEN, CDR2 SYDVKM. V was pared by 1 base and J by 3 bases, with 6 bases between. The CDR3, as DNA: TGTGCCAGCAGTTTATCATCGGACTATGGCTACACCTTC. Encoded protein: CASSLSSDYGYTF.

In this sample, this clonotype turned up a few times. The CDR3 here is CASSDAGAGAETQYF. The CDR3 DNA follows: TGTGCCAGCAGTGACGCTGGAGCGGGAGCCGAGACCCAGTACTTC. The genes are TRBV2 and TRBJ2-5; 8 bases map to TRBD2. This CDR3 has 15 amino acids. Per germline, CDR1 SNHLY and CDR2 FYNNEI. V shed 3 bases, J shed 5 bases, and the junction held 8 bases outside the gene matches.

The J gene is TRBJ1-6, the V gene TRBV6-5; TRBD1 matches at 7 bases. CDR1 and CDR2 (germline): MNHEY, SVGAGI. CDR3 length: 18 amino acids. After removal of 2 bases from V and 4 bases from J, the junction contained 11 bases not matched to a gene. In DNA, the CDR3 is TGTGCCAGCAGTTACATGTCATCAGGGGGTGTTTATAATTCACCCCTCCACTTT. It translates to CASSYMSSGGVYNSPLHF.

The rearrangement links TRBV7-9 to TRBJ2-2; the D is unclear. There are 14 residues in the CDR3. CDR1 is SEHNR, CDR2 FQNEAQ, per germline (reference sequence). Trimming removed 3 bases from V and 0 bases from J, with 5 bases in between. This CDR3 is CASSFLANTGELFF. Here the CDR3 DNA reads TGTGCCAGCAGCTTTTTAGCGAACACCGGGGAGCTGTTTTTT. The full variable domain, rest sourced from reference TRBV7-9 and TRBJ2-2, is DTGVSQNPRHKITKRGQNVTFRCDPISEHNRLYWYRQTLGQGPEFLTYFQNEAQLEKSRLLSDRFSAERPKGSFSTLEIQRTEQGDSAMYLCASSFLANTGELFFGEGSRLTVL.

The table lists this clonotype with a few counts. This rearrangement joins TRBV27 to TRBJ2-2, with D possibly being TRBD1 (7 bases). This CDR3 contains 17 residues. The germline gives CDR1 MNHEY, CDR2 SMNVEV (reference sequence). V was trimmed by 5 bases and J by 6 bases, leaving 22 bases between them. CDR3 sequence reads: CASSTLRQGGRAGELFF. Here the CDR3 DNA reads TGTGCCAGCAGTACTTTGCGACAGGGAGGAAGAGCCGGGGAGCTGTTTTTT.

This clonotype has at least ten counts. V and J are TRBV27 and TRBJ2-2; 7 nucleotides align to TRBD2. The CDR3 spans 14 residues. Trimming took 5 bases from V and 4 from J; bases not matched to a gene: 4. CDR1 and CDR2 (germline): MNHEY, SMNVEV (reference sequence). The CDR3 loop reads CASSRGVATGELFF. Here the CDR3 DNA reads TGTGCCAGCAGTCGGGGGGTTGCCACCGGGGAGCTGTTTTTT.

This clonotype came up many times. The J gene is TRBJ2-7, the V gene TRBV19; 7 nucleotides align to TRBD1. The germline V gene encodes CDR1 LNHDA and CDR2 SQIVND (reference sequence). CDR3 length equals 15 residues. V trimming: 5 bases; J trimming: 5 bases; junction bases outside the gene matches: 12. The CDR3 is CASSRNPTGNHEQYF. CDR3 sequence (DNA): TGTGCCAGTAGTCGGAACCCGACAGGGAACCACGAGCAGTACTTC.

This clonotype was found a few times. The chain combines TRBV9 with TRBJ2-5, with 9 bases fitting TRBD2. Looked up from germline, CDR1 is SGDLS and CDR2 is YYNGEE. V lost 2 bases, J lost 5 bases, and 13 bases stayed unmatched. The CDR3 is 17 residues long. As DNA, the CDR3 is TGTGCCAGCAGCGTGGGGCTAGCGGGAATGCAACAGGAGACCCAGTACTTC. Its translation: CASSVGLAGMQQETQYF.

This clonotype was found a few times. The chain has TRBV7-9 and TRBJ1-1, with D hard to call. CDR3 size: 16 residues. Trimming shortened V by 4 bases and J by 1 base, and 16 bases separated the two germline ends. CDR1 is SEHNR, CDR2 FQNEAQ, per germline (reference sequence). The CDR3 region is CASSSTPITANTEAFF. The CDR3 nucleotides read TGTGCCAGCAGCTCCACCCCCATTACAGCGAACACTGAAGCTTTCTTT.

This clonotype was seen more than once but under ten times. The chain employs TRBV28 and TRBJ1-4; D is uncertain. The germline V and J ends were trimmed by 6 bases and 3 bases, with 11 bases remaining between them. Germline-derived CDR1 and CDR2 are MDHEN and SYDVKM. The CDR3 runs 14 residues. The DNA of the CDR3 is TGTGCCAGCAGGGACCCACTGTCTAATGAAAAACTGTTTTTT. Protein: CASRDPLSNEKLFF.

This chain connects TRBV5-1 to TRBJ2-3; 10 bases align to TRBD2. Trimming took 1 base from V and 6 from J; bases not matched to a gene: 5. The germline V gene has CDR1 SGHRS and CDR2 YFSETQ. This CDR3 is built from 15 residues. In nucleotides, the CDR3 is TGCGCCAGCAGCTTGCTCGGGACTAGCGCCGATACGCAGTATTTT. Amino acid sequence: CASSLLGTSADTQYF.

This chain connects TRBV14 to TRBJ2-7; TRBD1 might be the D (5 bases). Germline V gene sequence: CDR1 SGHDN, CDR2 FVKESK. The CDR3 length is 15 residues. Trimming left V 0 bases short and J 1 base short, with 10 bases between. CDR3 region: CASSQDRQTSYEQYF. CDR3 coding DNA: TGTGCCAGCAGCCAAGATAGACAGACATCCTACGAGCAGTACTTC.

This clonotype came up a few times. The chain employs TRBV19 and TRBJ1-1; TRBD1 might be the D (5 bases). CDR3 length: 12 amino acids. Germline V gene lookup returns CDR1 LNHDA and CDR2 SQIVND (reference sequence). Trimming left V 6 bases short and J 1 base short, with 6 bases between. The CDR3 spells CASSDRNTEAFF. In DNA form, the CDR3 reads TGTGCCAGTAGCGACAGGAACACTGAAGCTTTCTTT.

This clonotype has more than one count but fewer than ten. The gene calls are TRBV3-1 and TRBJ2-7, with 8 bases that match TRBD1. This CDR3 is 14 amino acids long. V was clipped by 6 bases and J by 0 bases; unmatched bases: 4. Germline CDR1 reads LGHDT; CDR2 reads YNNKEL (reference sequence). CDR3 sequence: CASSPDRVSYEQYF. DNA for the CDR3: TGTGCCAGCAGTCCGGACAGGGTCTCCTACGAGCAGTACTTC.

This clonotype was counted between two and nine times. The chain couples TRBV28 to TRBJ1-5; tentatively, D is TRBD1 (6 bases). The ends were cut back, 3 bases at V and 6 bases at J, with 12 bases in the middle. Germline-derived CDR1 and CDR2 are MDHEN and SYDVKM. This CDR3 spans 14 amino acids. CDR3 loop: CASSFLGGGQPQHF. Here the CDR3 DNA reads TGTGCCAGCAGTTTCCTCGGGGGCGGTCAGCCCCAGCATTTT.

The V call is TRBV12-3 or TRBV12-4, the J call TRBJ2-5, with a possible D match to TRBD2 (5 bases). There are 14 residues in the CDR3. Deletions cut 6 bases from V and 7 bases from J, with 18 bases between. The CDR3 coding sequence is TGTGCCAGCAGAATGCGGGCCCGAGAGGGGACCCAGTACTTC. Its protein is CASRMRAREGTQYF.

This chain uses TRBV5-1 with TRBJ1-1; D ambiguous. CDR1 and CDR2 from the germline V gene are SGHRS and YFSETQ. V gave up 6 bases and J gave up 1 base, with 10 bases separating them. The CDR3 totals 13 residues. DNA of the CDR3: TGCGCCAGCACCCAATGGGGGAACACTGAAGCTTTCTTT. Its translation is CASTQWGNTEAFF. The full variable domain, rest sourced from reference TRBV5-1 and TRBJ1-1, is KAGVTQTPRYLIKTRGQQVTLSCSPISGHRSVSWYQQTPGQGLQFLFEYFSETQRNKGNFPGRFSGRQFSNSRSEMNVSTLELGDSALYLCASTQWGNTEAFFGQGTRLTVV.